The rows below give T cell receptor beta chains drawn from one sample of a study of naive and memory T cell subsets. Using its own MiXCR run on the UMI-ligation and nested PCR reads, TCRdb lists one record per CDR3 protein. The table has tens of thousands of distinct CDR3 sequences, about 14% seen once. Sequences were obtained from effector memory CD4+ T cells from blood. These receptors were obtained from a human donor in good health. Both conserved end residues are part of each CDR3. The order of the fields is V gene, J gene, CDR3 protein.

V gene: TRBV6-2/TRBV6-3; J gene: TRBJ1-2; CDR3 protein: CASRLDGNYGYTF
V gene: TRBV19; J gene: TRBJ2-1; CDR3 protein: CASRYNEQFF
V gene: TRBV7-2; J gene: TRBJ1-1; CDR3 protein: CASSLVNTLNTEAFF
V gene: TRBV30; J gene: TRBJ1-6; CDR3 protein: CAWSPGDESPLHF
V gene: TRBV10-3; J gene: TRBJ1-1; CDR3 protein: CATVIEEGTEAFF
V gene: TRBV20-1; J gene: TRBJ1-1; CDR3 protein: CSAQGLYGYTEAFF
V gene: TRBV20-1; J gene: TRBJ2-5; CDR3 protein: CSAWTRGRAPAETQYF
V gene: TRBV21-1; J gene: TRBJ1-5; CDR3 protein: CASSKGGQGCNQPQHF
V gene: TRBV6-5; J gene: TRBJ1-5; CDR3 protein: CASSSQGAGNQPQHF
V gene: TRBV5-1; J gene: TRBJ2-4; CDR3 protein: CASSFGQGPNIQYF
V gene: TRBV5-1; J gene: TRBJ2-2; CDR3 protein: CASCRGDAGELFF
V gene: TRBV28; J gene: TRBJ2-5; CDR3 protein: CASSTFGVVLAKSFQETQYF
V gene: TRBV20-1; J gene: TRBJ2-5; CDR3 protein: CSASPPAGLSGETQYF
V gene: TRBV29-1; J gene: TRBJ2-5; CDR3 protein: CSVLTWDRGFGETQYF
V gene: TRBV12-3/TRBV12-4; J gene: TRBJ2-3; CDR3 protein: CASSLVAGGGGDTQYF
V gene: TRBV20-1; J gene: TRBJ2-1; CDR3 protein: CSARDSLAGGDNEQFF
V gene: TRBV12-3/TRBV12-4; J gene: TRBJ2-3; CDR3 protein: CASSFLPGQGSTDTQYF
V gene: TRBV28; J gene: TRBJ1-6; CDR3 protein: CASSRPDRVGSPLHF
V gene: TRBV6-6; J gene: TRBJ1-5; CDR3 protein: CASSYGPGFSLSSGLSSGNQPQHF
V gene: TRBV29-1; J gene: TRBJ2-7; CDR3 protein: CSVFKSRGTEQYF
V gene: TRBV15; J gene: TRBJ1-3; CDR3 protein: CATSRDIRSGNTIYF
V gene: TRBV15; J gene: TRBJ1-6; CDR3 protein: CATSSPGENSPLHF
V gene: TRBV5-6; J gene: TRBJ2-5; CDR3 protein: CASSGTGTSYQETQYF
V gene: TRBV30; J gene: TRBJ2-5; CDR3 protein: CAWSVGLAEQETQYF
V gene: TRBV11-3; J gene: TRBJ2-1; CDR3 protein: CASSLQGLVNNEQFF
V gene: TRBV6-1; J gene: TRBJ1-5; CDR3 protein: CASLPRRDTNQPQHF
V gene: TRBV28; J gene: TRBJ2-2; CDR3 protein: CASSLLGVQTGELFF
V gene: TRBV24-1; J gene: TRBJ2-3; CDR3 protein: CATSDLLDGGLGDTQYF
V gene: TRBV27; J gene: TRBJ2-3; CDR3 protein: CASSPRTKPDTQYF
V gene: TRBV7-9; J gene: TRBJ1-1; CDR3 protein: CASSLEQNTEAFF
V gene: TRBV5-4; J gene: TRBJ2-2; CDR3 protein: CASSLRSSGINTGELFF
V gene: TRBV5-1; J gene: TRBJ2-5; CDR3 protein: CASGSRGGMYQETQYF
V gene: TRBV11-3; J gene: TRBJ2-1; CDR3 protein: CASSLEAGAWNEQFF